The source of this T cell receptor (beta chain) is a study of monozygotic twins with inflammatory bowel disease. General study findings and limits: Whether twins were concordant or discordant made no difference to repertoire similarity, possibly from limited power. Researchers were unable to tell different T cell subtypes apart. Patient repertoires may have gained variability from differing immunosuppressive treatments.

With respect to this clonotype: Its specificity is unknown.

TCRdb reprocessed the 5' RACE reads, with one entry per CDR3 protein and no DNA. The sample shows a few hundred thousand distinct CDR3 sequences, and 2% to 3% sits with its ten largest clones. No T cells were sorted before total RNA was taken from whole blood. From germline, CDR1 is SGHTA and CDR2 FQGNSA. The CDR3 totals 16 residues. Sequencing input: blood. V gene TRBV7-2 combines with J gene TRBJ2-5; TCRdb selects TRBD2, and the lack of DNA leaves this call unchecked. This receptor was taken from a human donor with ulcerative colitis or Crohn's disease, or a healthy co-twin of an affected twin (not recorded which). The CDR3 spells CASSPFLLAGGETQYF.